This T cell receptor (beta chain) was retrieved from a study of T cells expressing NK-cell markers. Study as a whole: The eight sequenced donors comprised seven who were HCMV-seropositive and one who was seronegative.

The CDR3 contains 14 residues. Germline V gene sequence: CDR1 DFQATT, CDR2 SNEGSKA (reference sequence). For each CDR3 protein, TCRdb gives one entry from its re-call of the 5' RACE reads, without DNA. The table lists roughly 170,000 distinct CDR3 sequences. This sequence joins TRBV20-1 and TRBJ2-3; absent DNA, TCRdb's TRBD2 call cannot be checked. Material for sequencing was blood T cells: a sorted CD56 or NKG2C T cell subset, CD4+ or CD8+ T cells, or bulk PBMC T cells (not recorded which). This clonotype was sampled from a woman aged 18-69 years in good health. The chain's CDR3 is CSPAGGASTDTQYF.